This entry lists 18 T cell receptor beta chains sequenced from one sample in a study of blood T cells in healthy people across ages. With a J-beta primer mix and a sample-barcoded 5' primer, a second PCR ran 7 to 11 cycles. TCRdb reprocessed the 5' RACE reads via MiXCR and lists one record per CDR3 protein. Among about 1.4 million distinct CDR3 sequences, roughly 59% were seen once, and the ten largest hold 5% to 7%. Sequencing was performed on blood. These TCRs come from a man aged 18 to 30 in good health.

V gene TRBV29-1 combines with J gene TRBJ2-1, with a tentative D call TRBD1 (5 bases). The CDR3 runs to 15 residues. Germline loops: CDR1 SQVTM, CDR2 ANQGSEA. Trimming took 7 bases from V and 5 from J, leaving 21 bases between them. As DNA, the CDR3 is TGCAGCGCCGAATCCAGGACACCTGGCCACAATGAGCAGTTCTTC. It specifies CSAESRTPGHNEQFF.

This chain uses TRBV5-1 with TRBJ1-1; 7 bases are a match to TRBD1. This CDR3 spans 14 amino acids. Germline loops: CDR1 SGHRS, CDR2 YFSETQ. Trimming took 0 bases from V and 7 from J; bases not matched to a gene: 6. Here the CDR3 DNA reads TGCGCCAGCAGCTTGGGACAGGGATCTATTGAAGCTTTCTTT. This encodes CASSLGQGSIEAFF.

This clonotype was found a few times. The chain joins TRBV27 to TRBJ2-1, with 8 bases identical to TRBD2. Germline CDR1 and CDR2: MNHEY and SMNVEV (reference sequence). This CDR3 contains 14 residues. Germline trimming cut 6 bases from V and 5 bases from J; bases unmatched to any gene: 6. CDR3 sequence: CASSQLAVNNEQFF. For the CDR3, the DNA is TGTGCCAGCAGCCAACTAGCGGTGAACAATGAGCAGTTCTTC.

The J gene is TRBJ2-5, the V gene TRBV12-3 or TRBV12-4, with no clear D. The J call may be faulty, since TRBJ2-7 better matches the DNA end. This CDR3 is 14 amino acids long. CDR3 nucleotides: TGTGCCAGCAGTTTTACCAGGCTTCGGGCCGAGCAGTACTTC. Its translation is CASSFTRLRAEQYF.

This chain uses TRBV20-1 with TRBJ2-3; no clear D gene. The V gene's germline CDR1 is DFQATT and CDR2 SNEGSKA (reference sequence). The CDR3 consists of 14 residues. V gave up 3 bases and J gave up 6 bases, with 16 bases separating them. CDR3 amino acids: CSASSGVLGDTQYF. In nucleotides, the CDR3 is TGCAGTGCTAGCAGTGGGGTATTGGGGGATACGCAGTATTTT.

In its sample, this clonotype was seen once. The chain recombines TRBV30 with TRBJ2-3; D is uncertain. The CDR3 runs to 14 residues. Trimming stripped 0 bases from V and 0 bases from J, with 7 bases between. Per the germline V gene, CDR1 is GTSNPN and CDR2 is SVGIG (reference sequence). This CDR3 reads CAWSVIFSTDTQYF. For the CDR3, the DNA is TGTGCCTGGAGTGTAATATTTAGCACAGATACGCAGTATTTT.

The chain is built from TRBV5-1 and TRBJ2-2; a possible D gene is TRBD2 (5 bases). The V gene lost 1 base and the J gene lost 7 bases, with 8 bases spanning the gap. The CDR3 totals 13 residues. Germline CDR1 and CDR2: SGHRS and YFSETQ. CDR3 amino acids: CASSLTGIGELFF. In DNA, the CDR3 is TGCGCCAGCAGCTTGACGGGGATCGGGGAGCTGTTTTTT.

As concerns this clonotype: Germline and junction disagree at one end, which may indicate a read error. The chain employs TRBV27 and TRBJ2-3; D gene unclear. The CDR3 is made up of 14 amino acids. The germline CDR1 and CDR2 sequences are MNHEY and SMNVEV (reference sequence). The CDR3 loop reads CASTARSSTETQYF. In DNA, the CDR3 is TGTGCCAGCACCGCACGGTCGAGCACAGAGACGCAGTATTTT.

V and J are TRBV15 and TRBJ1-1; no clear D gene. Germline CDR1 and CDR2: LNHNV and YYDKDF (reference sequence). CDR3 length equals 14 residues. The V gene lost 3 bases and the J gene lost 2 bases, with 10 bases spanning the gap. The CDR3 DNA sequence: TGTGCCACCAGCAGTAGGGTCACCAACACTGAAGCTTTCTTT. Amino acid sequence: CATSSRVTNTEAFF.

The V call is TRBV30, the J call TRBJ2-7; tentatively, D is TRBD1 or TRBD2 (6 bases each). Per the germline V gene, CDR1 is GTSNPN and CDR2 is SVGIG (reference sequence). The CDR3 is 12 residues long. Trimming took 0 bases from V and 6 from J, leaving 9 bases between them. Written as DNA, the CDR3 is TGTGCCTGGAGTGTACAGGGAGGCGAGCAGTACTTC. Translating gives CAWSVQGGEQYF.

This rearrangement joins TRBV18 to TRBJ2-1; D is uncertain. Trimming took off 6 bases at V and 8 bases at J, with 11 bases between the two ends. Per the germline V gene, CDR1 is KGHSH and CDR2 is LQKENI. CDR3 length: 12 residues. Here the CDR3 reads CASSLPRDEQFF. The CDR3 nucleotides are TGTGCCAGCTCCCTCCCACGCGATGAGCAGTTCTTC.

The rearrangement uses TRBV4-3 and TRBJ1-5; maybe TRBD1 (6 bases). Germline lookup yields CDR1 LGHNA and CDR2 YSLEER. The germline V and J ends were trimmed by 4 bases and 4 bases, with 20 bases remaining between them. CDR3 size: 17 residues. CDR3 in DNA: TGCGCCAGCAGCCCCCGAGGGGGTGAGGGAAATAATCAGCCCCAGCATTTT. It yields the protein CASSPRGGEGNNQPQHF.

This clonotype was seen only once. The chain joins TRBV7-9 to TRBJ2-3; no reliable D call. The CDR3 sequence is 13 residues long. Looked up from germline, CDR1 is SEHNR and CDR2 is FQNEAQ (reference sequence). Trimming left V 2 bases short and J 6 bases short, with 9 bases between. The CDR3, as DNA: TGTGCCAGCAGCTTACCCTCGTGGGATACGCAGTATTTT. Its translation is CASSLPSWDTQYF.

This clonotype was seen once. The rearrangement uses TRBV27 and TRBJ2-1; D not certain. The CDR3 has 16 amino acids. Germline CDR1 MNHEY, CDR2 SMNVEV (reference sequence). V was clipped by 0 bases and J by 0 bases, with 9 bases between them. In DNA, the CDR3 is TGTGCCAGCAGTTTATCGAAGGCAGTCTCCTACAATGAGCAGTTCTTC. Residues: CASSLSKAVSYNEQFF.

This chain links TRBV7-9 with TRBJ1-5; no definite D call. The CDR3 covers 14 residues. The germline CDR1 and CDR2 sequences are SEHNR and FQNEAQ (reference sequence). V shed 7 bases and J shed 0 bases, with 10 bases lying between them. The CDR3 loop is CASNSDSSNQPQHF. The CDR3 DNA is TGTGCCAGCAACTCGGACTCTAGCAATCAGCCCCAGCATTTT.

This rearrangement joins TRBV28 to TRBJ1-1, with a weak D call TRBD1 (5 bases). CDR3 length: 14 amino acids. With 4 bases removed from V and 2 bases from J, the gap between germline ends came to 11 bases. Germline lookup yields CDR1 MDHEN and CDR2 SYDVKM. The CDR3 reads CASSYKGANTEAFF. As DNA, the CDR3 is TGTGCCAGCAGTTACAAAGGGGCAAACACTGAAGCTTTCTTT.

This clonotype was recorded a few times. The CDR3 loop is CATTHRDGAYEQYF. CDR3 DNA: TGTGCCACAACCCACCGGGACGGAGCCTACGAGCAGTACTTC. The chain uses TRBV6-1 and TRBJ2-7; the D gene could be TRBD1 or TRBD2 (5 bases each). CDR3 length: 14 amino acids. V lost 10 bases and J 2 bases, leaving 18 bases between the germline ends. Germline assignment: CDR1 MNHNS and CDR2 SASEGT.

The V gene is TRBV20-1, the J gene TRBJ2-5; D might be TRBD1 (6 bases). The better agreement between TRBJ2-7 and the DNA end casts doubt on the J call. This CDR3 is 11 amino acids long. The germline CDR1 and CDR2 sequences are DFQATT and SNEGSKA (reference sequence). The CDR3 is CSAGMDSEQYF. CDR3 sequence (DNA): TGCAGTGCTGGAATGGACAGCGAGCAGTACTTC.